This T cell receptor (beta chain) originates from a study of cytomegalovirus exposure and HLA in healthy donors. Study-wide background: Tens of millions of unique TCRs from HLA-typed donors made up an early data release.

Study findings and constraints: According to a later analysis, most TCR beta chains associated with CMV appeared HLA-restricted. A later analysis reportedly found fewer N-insertions in an Asian-associated ancestry cluster than the approximately 700-donor mean.

Primers: 60 Vbeta forward and 13 Jbeta reverse. The repertoire was sequenced with immunoSEQ multiplex PCR; TCRdb's copy has only in-frame clones and lacks some. The data show about 140,000 clones, more than 75% seen once. Healthy people donating bone marrow made up the donors. In regard to this clone: The antigen remains undetermined.

This receptor was obtained from a woman in her forties in good health and CMV-seronegative. The source material was PBMCs.

CDR3 DNA sequence: TGTGCCAGCAGCTCACATACCCTGGGACTAGCGGAGCCCTACGAGCAGTACTTC. It translates to CASSSHTLGLAEPYEQYF. V and J are TRBV7-2 and TRBJ2-7, with 11 positions matching TRBD2. The junction had 13 bases not matched to a gene; V was cut back by 4 bases and J by 2 bases. The CDR3 length is 18 residues. The germline V gene encodes CDR1 SGHTA and CDR2 FQGNSA.